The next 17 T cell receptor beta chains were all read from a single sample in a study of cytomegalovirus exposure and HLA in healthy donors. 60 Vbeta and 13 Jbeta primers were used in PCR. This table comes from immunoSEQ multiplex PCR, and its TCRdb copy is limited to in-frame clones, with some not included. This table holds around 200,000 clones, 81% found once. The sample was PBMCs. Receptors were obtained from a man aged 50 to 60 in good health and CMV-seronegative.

This chain's CDR3 is CASTHPNSFSGNTIYF. The DNA for the CDR3 is TGTGCCAGCACTCACCCCAACAGCTTCTCTGGAAACACCATATATTTT. V usage is TRBV2 and J usage is TRBJ1-3; no clear D. The CDR3 length is 16 residues. Deletions cut 7 bases from V and 0 bases from J, with 16 bases between. The germline V gene has CDR1 SNHLY and CDR2 FYNNEI.

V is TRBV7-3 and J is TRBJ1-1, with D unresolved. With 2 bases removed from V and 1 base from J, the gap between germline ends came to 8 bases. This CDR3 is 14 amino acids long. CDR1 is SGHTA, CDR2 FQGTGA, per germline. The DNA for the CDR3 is TGTGCCAGCAGCTTACATGGGAGGAACACTGAAGCTTTCTTT. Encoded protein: CASSLHGRNTEAFF.

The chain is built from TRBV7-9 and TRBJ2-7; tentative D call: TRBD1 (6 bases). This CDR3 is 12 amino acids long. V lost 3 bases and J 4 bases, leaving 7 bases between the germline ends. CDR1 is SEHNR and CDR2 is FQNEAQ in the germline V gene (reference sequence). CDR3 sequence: CASSLGTYEQYF. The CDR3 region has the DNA TGTGCCAGCAGCTTGGGGACATACGAGCAGTACTTC. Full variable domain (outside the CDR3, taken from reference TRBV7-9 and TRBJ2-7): DTGVSQNPRHKITKRGQNVTFRCDPISEHNRLYWYRQTLGQGPEFLTYFQNEAQLEKSRLLSDRFSAERPKGSFSTLEIQRTEQGDSAMYLCASSLGTYEQYFGPGTRLTVT.

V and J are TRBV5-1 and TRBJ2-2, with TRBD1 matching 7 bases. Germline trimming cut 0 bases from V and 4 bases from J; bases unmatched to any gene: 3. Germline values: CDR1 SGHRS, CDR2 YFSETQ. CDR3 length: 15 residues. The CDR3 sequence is CASSLDRGPTGELFF. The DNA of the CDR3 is TGCGCCAGCAGCTTGGACAGGGGTCCCACCGGGGAGCTGTTTTTT.

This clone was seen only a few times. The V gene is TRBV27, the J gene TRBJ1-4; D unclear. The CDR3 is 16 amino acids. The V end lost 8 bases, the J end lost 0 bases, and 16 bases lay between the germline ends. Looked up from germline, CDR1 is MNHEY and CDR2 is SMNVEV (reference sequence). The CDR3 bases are TGTGCCAGCCGCGAGCAGGCCTTGGCAACTAATGAAAAACTGTTTTTT. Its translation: CASREQALATNEKLFF.

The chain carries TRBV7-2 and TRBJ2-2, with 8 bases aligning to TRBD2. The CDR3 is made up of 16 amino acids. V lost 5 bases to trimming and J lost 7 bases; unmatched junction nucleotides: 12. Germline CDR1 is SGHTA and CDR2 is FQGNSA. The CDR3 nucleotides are TGTGCCAGCAGCCCTAGCGGGCCCCTGAATGGCGGGGAGCTGTTTTTT. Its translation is CASSPSGPLNGGELFF.

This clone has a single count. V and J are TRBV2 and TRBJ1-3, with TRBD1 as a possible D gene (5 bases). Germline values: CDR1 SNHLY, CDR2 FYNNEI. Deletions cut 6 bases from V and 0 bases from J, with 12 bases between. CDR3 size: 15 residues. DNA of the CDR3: TGTGCCAGCAGGACAGCTTCCTCCTCTGGAAACACCATATATTTT. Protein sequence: CASRTASSSGNTIYF.

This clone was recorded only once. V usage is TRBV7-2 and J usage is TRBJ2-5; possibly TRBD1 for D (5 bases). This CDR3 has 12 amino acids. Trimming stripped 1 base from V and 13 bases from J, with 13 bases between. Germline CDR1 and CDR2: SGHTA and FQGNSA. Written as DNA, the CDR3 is TGTGCCAGCAGCTTAGATCAGGGAACAAGGTACTTC. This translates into CASSLDQGTRYF.

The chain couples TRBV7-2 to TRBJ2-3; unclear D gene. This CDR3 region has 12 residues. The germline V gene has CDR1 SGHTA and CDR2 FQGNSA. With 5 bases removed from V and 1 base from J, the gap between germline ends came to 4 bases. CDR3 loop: CASSLRTDTQYF. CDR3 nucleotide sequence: TGTGCCAGCAGCCTACGCACAGATACGCAGTATTTT. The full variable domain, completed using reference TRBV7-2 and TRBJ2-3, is GAGVSQSPSNKVTEKGKDVELRCDPISGHTALYWYRQSLGQGLEFLIYFQGNSAPDKSGLPSDRFSAERTGGSVSTLTIQRTQQEDSAVYLCASSLRTDTQYFGPGTRLTVL.

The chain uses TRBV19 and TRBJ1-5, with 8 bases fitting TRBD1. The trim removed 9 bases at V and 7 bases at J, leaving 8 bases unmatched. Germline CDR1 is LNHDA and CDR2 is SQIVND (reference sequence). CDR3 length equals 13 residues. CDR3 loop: CASRDRGRQPQHF. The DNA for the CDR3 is TGTGCCAGCCGAGACAGGGGAAGGCAGCCCCAGCATTTT.

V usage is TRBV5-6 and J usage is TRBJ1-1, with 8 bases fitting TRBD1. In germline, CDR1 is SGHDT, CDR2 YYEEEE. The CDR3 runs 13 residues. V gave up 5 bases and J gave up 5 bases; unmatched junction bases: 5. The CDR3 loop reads CASRGTGSTEAFF. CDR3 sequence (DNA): TGTGCCAGCAGAGGGACAGGATCGACTGAAGCTTTCTTT.

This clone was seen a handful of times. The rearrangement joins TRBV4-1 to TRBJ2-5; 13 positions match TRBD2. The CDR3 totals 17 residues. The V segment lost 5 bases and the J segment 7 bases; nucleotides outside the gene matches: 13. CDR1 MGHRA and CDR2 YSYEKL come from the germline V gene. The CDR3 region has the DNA TGCGCCAGCAGCGCGACTAGCGGGGGGCGGGGATATGGGACCCAGTACTTC. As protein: CASSATSGGRGYGTQYF.

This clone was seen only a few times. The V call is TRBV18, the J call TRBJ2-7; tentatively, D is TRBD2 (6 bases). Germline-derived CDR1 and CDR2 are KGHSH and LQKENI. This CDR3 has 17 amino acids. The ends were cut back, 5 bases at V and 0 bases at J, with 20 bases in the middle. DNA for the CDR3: TGTGCCAGCTCAGAAACTAGCTCCCGGGTCCCCTCCTACGAGCAGTACTTC. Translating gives CASSETSSRVPSYEQYF.

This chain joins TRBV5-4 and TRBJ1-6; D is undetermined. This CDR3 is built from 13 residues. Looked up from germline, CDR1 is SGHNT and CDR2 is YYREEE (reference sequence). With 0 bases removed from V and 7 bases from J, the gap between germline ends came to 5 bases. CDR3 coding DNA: TGTGCCAGCAGCTTGGCCCAGAATTCACCCCTCCACTTT. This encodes CASSLAQNSPLHF.

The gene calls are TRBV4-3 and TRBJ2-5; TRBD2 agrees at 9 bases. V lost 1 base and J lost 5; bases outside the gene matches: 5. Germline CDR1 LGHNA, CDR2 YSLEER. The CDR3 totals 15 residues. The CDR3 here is CASSQGTSGWETQYF. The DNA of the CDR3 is TGCGCCAGCAGCCAAGGAACTAGCGGGTGGGAGACCCAGTACTTC.

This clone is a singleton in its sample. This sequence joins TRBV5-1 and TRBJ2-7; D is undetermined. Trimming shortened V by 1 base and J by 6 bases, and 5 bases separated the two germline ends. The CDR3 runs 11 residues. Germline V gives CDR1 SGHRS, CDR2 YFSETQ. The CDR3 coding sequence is TGCGCCAGCAGCTTGAACGGCGAGCAGTACTTC. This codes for CASSLNGEQYF.

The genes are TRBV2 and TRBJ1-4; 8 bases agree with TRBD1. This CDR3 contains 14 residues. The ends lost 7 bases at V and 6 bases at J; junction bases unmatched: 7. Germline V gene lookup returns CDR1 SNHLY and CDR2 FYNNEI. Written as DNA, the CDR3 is TGTGCCAGCAAGAAGACAGGGGTAGATGAAAAACTGTTTTTT. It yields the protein CASKKTGVDEKLFF.